A selection of T cell receptor beta chains follows, all from one sample in a study of PD-L1 blockade in urothelial cancer. Measured with immunoSEQ multiplex PCR; TCRdb has only the in-frame clones, and not every one. The sample lists roughly 74,000 clones, about nine tenths occurring once. The sequencing used PBMCs, collected around atezolizumab (anti-PD-L1) treatment. Every receptor here comes from an older woman with urothelial cancer. CDR3s leave out the opening cysteine and the closing phenylalanine or tryptophan.

>TRBV6-6
ASSLPQTLNYGYT
>TRBV7-2
ASSLVGTSLTGHLNTIY
>TRBV2
ASGIIGGGTQY
>TRBV9
ASSVHSYGSGEDEQY
>TRBV5-4
ASSFRQTTNEKLF
>TRBV19
ASGLAGNEQF
>TRBV30
AWNQDLHYGYT
>TRBV7-8
ASSPGATEAF
>TRBV5-6
ASSLAGVVGELF
>TRBV6-5
ASSYSAGTAKNIQY
>TRBV9
ASSGTGDNSPLH
>TRBV7-2
ASSTLVTEQY
>TRBV4-2
ASSQGAGGKGQPQH
>TRBV9
ASSVHTHGPGKREALGYSPLH
>TRBV27
ASSAGLPRSTEAF
>TRBV13
ASSLAGITDTQY
>TRBV2
ASSELRQGTEAF
>TRBV6-5
ASSYKGDSPYEQY
>TRBV29-1
SVVRGQGYGYT
>TRBV7-9
ASSLQGGNTEAF
>TRBV5-1
ASRDRSEGGYT
>TRBV7-2
ASSPSSYEQY
>TRBV27
ASSLSVVAETQY
>TRBV2
ASREVNLLSSPLH